This T cell receptor (beta chain) was sequenced for a study of blood T cells in healthy people across ages. For the second PCR, which ran for about 7 to 11 cycles, a sample-barcoded 5' primer and a J-beta primer mix were used. TCRdb re-derived calls from the 5' RACE reads in MiXCR, one entry per CDR3 protein. The sample yields 1.5 million to 2 million distinct CDR3 sequences, 28% seen once. The CDR3 length is 15 residues. Germline V gene sequence: CDR1 SGHAT, CDR2 FQNNGV. This clonotype was seen only a few times. At one end, the junction sequence differs from germline, possibly due to a read error. The source material was blood. This chain joins TRBV11-2 and TRBJ2-3, with D tentatively TRBD2 (6 bases). This TCR was recovered from a woman under 40 in good health. The CDR3 protein is CASTLRRDSTDTQYF. CDR3 sequence (DNA): TGTGCCAGCACCTTAAGGAGGGACAGCACAGATACGCAGTATTTT.